The 14 T cell receptor beta chains reported below all come from one sample, sequenced in a study of blood T cells in healthy people across ages. Then a second PCR, running about 6 to 12 cycles, was carried out with a sample-barcoded 5' primer and a J-beta primer mix. TCRdb reanalysed the 5' RACE reads using MiXCR and keeps one entry per CDR3 protein. The sample includes about 760,000 distinct CDR3 sequences, roughly three fifths of them seen just once. The sequenced sample consisted of blood. The origin of the receptors is a middle-aged man in good health.

This chain connects TRBV10-2 to TRBJ2-3, with 7 positions matching TRBD2. The CDR3 consists of 14 residues. The junction had 2 bases not matched to a gene; V was cut back by 4 bases and J by 1 base. Germline loops: CDR1 WSHSY, CDR2 SAAADI. This chain's CDR3 is CASSASGRTDTQYF. As DNA, the CDR3 is TGCGCCAGCAGTGCTAGCGGACGCACAGATACGCAGTATTTT.

The chain links TRBV7-2 to TRBJ2-1, with 11 bases identical to TRBD2. The CDR3 runs to 15 residues. Trimming took 5 bases from V and 7 from J; bases not matched to a gene: 7. CDR1 SGHTA and CDR2 FQGNSA come from the germline V gene. The CDR3 region is CASSVNSGGVNEQFF. In DNA form, the CDR3 reads TGTGCCAGCAGCGTCAATAGCGGGGGGGTAAATGAGCAGTTCTTC.

The genes are TRBV20-1 and TRBJ2-1, with 8 nucleotides matching TRBD2. The V and J ends lost 8 bases and 0 bases, in that order; junction bases with no gene match: 6. Germline-derived CDR1 and CDR2 are DFQATT and SNEGSKA (reference sequence). CDR3 length: 14 amino acids. Here the CDR3 reads CSPVREASYNEQFF. The DNA for the CDR3 is TGCAGTCCCGTGCGGGAGGCCTCCTACAATGAGCAGTTCTTC.

DNA for the CDR3: TGTGCCAGCCATACACCCGGGACAGCGGACGAAGCTTTCTTT. As protein: CASHTPGTADEAFF. The V gene is TRBV6-1, the J gene TRBJ1-1; TRBD1 agrees at 7 bases. Germline V CDR1 and CDR2: MNHNS, SASEGT. Unmatched junction bases numbered 14, after V lost 8 bases and J lost 8 bases. CDR3 length: 14 residues.

The rearrangement joins TRBV10-3 to TRBJ2-1, with TRBD1 matching 11 bases. The CDR3 runs 16 residues. The trim removed 5 bases at V and 1 base at J, leaving 4 bases unmatched. Germline V gives CDR1 ENHRY, CDR2 SYGVKD. The chain's CDR3 is CAISSDRGLSYNEQFF. The CDR3 coding sequence is TGTGCCATCAGTTCGGACAGGGGGCTTTCCTACAATGAGCAGTTCTTC.

This rearrangement joins TRBV10-3 to TRBJ2-3; 7 bases are shared with TRBD1. CDR1 is ENHRY and CDR2 is SYGVKD in the germline V gene. V shed 6 bases, J shed 10 bases, and the junction held 10 bases outside the gene matches. There are 13 residues in the CDR3. The CDR3 region is CAISKDRAEAQYF. CDR3 DNA: TGTGCCATCAGCAAAGACAGGGCGGAGGCGCAGTATTTT.

The table lists this clonotype with a few counts. This chain joins TRBV4-3 and TRBJ2-6; maybe TRBD1 (5 bases). The CDR3 consists of 21 residues. Germline V gene lookup returns CDR1 LGHNA and CDR2 YSLEER. Trimming shortened V by 3 bases and J by 0 bases, and 24 bases separated the two germline ends. CDR3 DNA: TGCGCCAGCAGCCAGAACACGGCGACCAGGGTACTGGGCTCTGGGGCCAACGTCCTGACTTTC. It encodes CASSQNTATRVLGSGANVLTF.

This clonotype was picked up one time. The V gene is TRBV28, the J gene TRBJ1-1, with no clear D. Trimming removed 2 bases from V and 2 bases from J, with 18 bases in between. Germline V gene lookup returns CDR1 MDHEN and CDR2 SYDVKM. The CDR3 totals 17 residues. In DNA form, the CDR3 reads TGTGCCAGCAGTTTAGGTTCCGTCGTGGGTCCTAACACTGAAGCTTTCTTT. It yields the protein CASSLGSVVGPNTEAFF.

This clonotype has only a few counts. The CDR3 protein is CASSSHPRQGFETQYF. CDR3 bases: TGTGCCAGCAGCTCTCACCCCAGACAGGGGTTTGAGACCCAGTACTTC. The chain combines TRBV7-2 with TRBJ2-5, with 8 bases aligning to TRBD1. The CDR3 is 16 residues long. Looked up from germline, CDR1 is SGHTA and CDR2 is FQGNSA. V was pared by 4 bases and J by 5 bases, with 12 bases of the junction left unmatched.

This chain joins TRBV7-3 and TRBJ2-1; D ambiguous. Trimming stripped 2 bases from V and 9 bases from J, with 11 bases between. The germline V gene has CDR1 SGHTA and CDR2 FQGTGA. The CDR3 length is 13 residues. CDR3 sequence: CASSLGVIGEQFF. CDR3 in DNA: TGTGCCAGCAGCTTAGGGGTGATAGGTGAGCAGTTCTTC. The full variable domain, with the rest looked up from reference TRBV7-3 and TRBJ2-1, is GAGVSQTPSNKVTEKGKYVELRCDPISGHTALYWYRQSLGQGPEFLIYFQGTGAADDSGLPNDRFFAVRPEGSVSTLKIQRTERGDSAVYLCASSLGVIGEQFFGPGTRLTVL.

J is TRBJ2-5 and V is TRBV7-2, with 8 nucleotides matching TRBD1. The CDR3 sequence is 15 residues long. The junction had 5 bases not matched to a gene; V was cut back by 3 bases and J by 2 bases. The V gene's germline CDR1 is SGHTA and CDR2 FQGNSA. The DNA of the CDR3 is TGTGCCAGCAGCTTCGGGGACAGGACTCAAGAGACCCAGTACTTC. Protein sequence: CASSFGDRTQETQYF.

About this clonotype itself: A read error may explain this, as a much larger clone is one base away. CDR3 nucleotides: TGTGCCAGCAGTGCCACTAGCGGGGGGGCCAATGAGCAGTTCTTC. Protein: CASSATSGGANEQFF. This chain uses TRBV6-2 or TRBV6-3 with TRBJ2-1; 13 nucleotides align to TRBD2. Unmatched junction bases numbered 4, after V lost 5 bases and J lost 6 bases. There are 15 residues in the CDR3. The germline V gene has CDR1 MNHEY and CDR2 SVGEGT.

This clonotype was detected only once. The chain links TRBV5-4 to TRBJ2-7; no reliable D call. The J call may not be correct, given that the DNA end is closer to TRBJ2-5. This CDR3 spans 10 amino acids. The germline CDR1 and CDR2 sequences are SGHNT and YYREEE (reference sequence). The CDR3 is CATLGETQYF. CDR3 DNA: TGTGCCACCCTAGGGGAGACCCAGTACTTC.

The V gene is TRBV20-1, the J gene TRBJ2-3; perhaps TRBD2 as D (7 bases). Trimming pared 5 bases from V and 2 bases from J, leaving 14 bases between. CDR3 size: 14 residues. Looked up from germline, CDR1 is DFQATT and CDR2 is SNEGSKA (reference sequence). CDR3 bases: TGCAGTGCTCTGAAGGGGGGGGCCACAGATACGCAGTATTTT. It specifies CSALKGGATDTQYF.